Listed here are 7 T cell receptor beta chains from one sample, sequenced in a study of blood T cell repertoires in COVID-19. Libraries were prepared by immunoSEQ multiplex PCR; TCRdb keeps only in-frame clonotypes and omits some of them. The profile shows over 90,000 clones, roughly 70% of them singletons. Source material: peripheral blood. The source is a man between 70 and 80 years old with COVID-19, enrolled during active disease.

This sequence joins TRBV7-6 and TRBJ1-1, with D unclear. The CDR3 has 13 residues. Germline V CDR1 and CDR2: SGHVS, FNYEAQ. Trimming removed 3 bases at V and 2 bases at J, with 7 bases between. CDR3 bases: TGTGCCAGCAGCTTTGACTCAAACACTGAAGCTTTCTTT. Its protein product is CASSFDSNTEAFF.

The rearrangement links TRBV19 to TRBJ2-6; D is possibly TRBD2 (6 bases). Trimming left V 10 bases short and J 0 bases short, with 19 bases between. Germline assignment: CDR1 LNHDA and CDR2 SQIVND (reference sequence). This CDR3 has 17 amino acids. The CDR3 region has the DNA TGTGCCACCCAAAAGGGACGGGGGACCTCTGGGGCCAACGTCCTGACTTTC. It is translated as CATQKGRGTSGANVLTF.

This chain links TRBV12-3 or TRBV12-4 with TRBJ2-5; D is ambiguous. V was pared by 8 bases and J by 7 bases, with 14 bases between. This CDR3 has 12 residues. DNA of the CDR3: TGTGCCAGCCACTCGGAGAGTCGGACCCAGTACTTC. Translation: CASHSESRTQYF.

V and J are TRBV5-5 and TRBJ2-2; D possibly corresponds to TRBD1 (5 bases). The V and J ends lost 1 base and 1 base respectively, with 8 bases between them. There are 15 residues in the CDR3. Looked up from germline, CDR1 is SGHKS and CDR2 is YYEKEE (reference sequence). Here the CDR3 reads CASSLSQGNTGELFF. CDR3 sequence (DNA): TGTGCCAGCAGCTTGAGTCAGGGGAACACCGGGGAGCTGTTTTTT. The whole variable domain, remainder taken from reference TRBV5-5 and TRBJ2-2, is DAGVTQSPTHLIKTRGQQVTLRCSPISGHKSVSWYQQVLGQGPQFIFQYYEKEERGRGNFPDRFSARQFPNYSSELNVNALLLGDSALYLCASSLSQGNTGELFFGEGSRLTVL.

The rearrangement links TRBV6-5 to TRBJ2-1, with D perhaps matching TRBD2 (7 bases). CDR1 MNHEY and CDR2 SVGAGI come from the germline V gene. This CDR3 has 12 residues. V was cut by 6 bases and J by 7 bases, with 10 bases left in between. CDR3 in amino acids: CASRGGGNEQFF. CDR3 coding DNA: TGTGCCAGCAGGGGAGGGGGGAATGAGCAGTTCTTC.

The V call is TRBV6-5, the J call TRBJ2-7; D possibly corresponds to TRBD1 (5 bases). The CDR3 contains 15 residues. Germline V CDR1 and CDR2: MNHEY, SVGAGI. Between the trimmed V and J ends, which lost 3 bases and 3 bases, there was a span of 15 bases. CDR3: CASSYFAGMGYEQYF. For the CDR3, the DNA is TGTGCCAGCAGTTATTTTGCAGGGATGGGCTACGAGCAGTACTTC.

The CDR3 bases are TGTGCCAGCAGTTACCAGCGGCCAGGTTCAGATACGCAGTATTTT. The encoded protein is CASSYQRPGSDTQYF. The V call is TRBV6-5, the J call TRBJ2-3; D might be TRBD2 (5 bases). Germline V gene sequence: CDR1 MNHEY, CDR2 SVGAGI. CDR3 length equals 15 residues. Trimming left V 2 bases short and J 4 bases short, with 13 bases between.